Listed here is a single T cell receptor (beta chain). Germline-derived CDR1 and CDR2 are MDHEN and SYDVKM. The J segment lost 7 bases and the V segment lost 5 bases, leaving 5 bases of the junction unmatched. The CDR3 length is 15 residues. Per the original data handling: For nucleated cells, counts were estimated from reference gene primer amplification. Profiling relied on immunoSEQ multiplex PCR, and the TCRdb table lists in-frame clones only, not all of them. D and trimming were read from the DNA, whereas the V and J calls and clone size are those reported in that table. The table includes approximately 250,000 clones, approximately 86% detected once. This sample was taken from a study of blood T cell repertoires in COVID-19. Study information: The study drew acute and convalescent COVID-19 samples from the United States, Italy and Spain. T cells, B-cell-depleted T cells, or PBMCs supplied cDNA or gDNA.

This sequence originates from a man aged 40-49 years with active or convalescent COVID-19. What was sequenced was peripheral blood. The V and J genes are TRBV28 and TRBJ2-1, with 13 bases identical to TRBD2. CDR3 region: CASSPRTSGGNEQFF. CDR3 bases: TGTGCCAGCAGTCCTCGGACTAGCGGGGGTAATGAGCAGTTCTTC.